These 26 T cell receptor beta chains originate from one sample sequenced in a study of T cell responses to AZD1222 COVID-19 vaccine. This table comes from immunoSEQ multiplex PCR, and its TCRdb copy is limited to in-frame clones, with some not included. The sample records just over 80,000 clones, 90% being singletons. This material consisted of peripheral blood, taken on day 0 of AZD1222 vaccination. These receptors were collected from an adult in good health.

The chain uses TRBV4-1 and TRBJ1-2, with unresolved D. Germline-derived CDR1 and CDR2 are MGHRA and YSYEKL. V lost 0 bases, J lost 1 base, and 9 bases lay in between. This CDR3 has 15 amino acids. This chain's CDR3 is CASSQDQAVNYGYTF. DNA for the CDR3: TGCGCCAGCAGCCAAGATCAGGCAGTTAACTATGGCTACACCTTC.

This clone was recorded once. The rearrangement links TRBV2 to TRBJ2-2; D unresolved. Trimming shortened V by 6 bases and J by 2 bases, and 10 bases separated the two germline ends. The germline V gene encodes CDR1 SNHLY and CDR2 FYNNEI. This CDR3 comprises 14 residues. This CDR3 reads CASRLGRNTGELFF. The CDR3 DNA is TGTGCCAGCAGGTTAGGAAGAAACACCGGGGAGCTGTTTTTT. The complete variable domain, with remaining parts taken from reference TRBV2 and TRBJ2-2, reads EPEVTQTPSHQVTQMGQEVILRCVPISNHLYFYWYRQILGQKVEFLVSFYNNEISEKSEIFDDQFSVERPDGSNFTLKIRSTKLEDSAMYFCASRLGRNTGELFFGEGSRLTVL.

The gene calls are TRBV14 and TRBJ1-4; D is unclear. V was pared by 4 bases and J by 4 bases, with 13 bases between. From germline, CDR1 is SGHDN and CDR2 FVKESK. CDR3 length equals 15 residues. Here the CDR3 reads CASSPRAPRNEKLFF. CDR3 DNA: TGTGCCAGCAGCCCCCGGGCCCCTCGTAATGAAAAACTGTTTTTT. Full variable domain (missing parts from reference TRBV14 and TRBJ1-4): EAGVTQFPSHSVIEKGQTVTLRCDPISGHDNLYWYRRVMGKEIKFLLHFVKESKQDESGMPNNRFLAERTGGTYSTLKVQPAELEDSGVYFCASSPRAPRNEKLFFGSGTQLSVL.

This clone was observed a handful of times. J is TRBJ1-1 and V is TRBV3-1 (or the pseudogene TRBV3-2); TRBD1 aligns across 7 bases. The CDR3 totals 16 residues. Germline loops: CDR1 LGHDT, CDR2 YNNKEL (reference sequence). V lost 1 base and J lost 4; bases outside the gene matches: 9. Written as DNA, the CDR3 is TGTGCCAGCAGCCAAGCGACAGGGTGGCCTCGCACTGAAGCTTTCTTT. This translates into CASSQATGWPRTEAFF.

This sequence joins TRBV5-4 and TRBJ2-2; TRBD2 might be the D (6 bases). Germline-derived CDR1 and CDR2 are SGHNT and YYREEE (reference sequence). The ends were cut back, 6 bases at V and 7 bases at J, with 13 bases in the middle. The CDR3 is 13 residues long. The CDR3: CASTRLDLGELFF. For the CDR3, the DNA is TGTGCCAGCACCCGACTAGATCTCGGGGAGCTGTTTTTT.

The rearrangement joins TRBV30 to TRBJ1-1, with D tentatively TRBD1 (6 bases). Per germline, CDR1 GTSNPN and CDR2 SVGIG (reference sequence). The CDR3 has 15 residues. V was cut by 0 bases and J by 1 base, with 12 bases left in between. As DNA, the CDR3 is TGTGCCTGGAGTGTACTTGGGGGCGCGAACACTGAAGCTTTCTTT. This gives the protein CAWSVLGGANTEAFF.

The V and J genes are TRBV5-6 and TRBJ2-1; TRBD1 matches 7 bases. Germline values: CDR1 SGHDT, CDR2 YYEEEE. The CDR3 is 15 residues long. The J segment lost 1 base and the V segment lost 4 bases, leaving 5 bases of the junction unmatched. The CDR3 DNA is TGTGCCAGCAGCCAGGGGGTAGGTTCCTACAATGAGCAGTTCTTC. Its translation is CASSQGVGSYNEQFF.

The chain carries TRBV9 and TRBJ2-7; D not resolved. This CDR3 is built from 13 residues. The ends were cut back, 0 bases at V and 0 bases at J, with 4 bases in the middle. Germline loops: CDR1 SGDLS, CDR2 YYNGEE. CDR3: CASSVGSSYEQYF. The CDR3 nucleotides are TGTGCCAGCAGCGTAGGCAGCTCCTACGAGCAGTACTTC. The full variable domain, rest sourced from reference TRBV9 and TRBJ2-7, is DSGVTQTPKHLITATGQRVTLRCSPRSGDLSVYWYQQSLDQGLQFLIQYYNGEERAKGNILERFSAQQFPDLHSELNLSSLELGDSALYFCASSVGSSYEQYFGPGTRLTVT.

The CDR3 here is CASTPRNRGRTGELFF. CDR3 nucleotide sequence: TGTGCCAGCACCCCCCGCAACAGGGGGCGCACCGGGGAGCTGTTTTTT. V usage is TRBV6-6 and J usage is TRBJ2-2, with 9 bases fitting TRBD1. The CDR3 sequence is 16 residues long. Germline CDR1 reads MNHNY; CDR2 reads SVGAGI (reference sequence). Losses at the gene ends were 7 bases for V and 4 bases for J; bases not matched to a gene: 10.

The genes are TRBV5-1 and TRBJ1-1; TRBD1 matches at 8 bases. The germline CDR1 and CDR2 sequences are SGHRS and YFSETQ. CDR3 size: 14 residues. Germline trimming cut 3 bases from V and 4 bases from J; bases unmatched to any gene: 5. CDR3: CASSSGTGGTEAFF. The CDR3 DNA is TGCGCCAGCAGCTCCGGGACAGGCGGCACTGAAGCTTTCTTT.

This clone is categorized as medium-sized. The rearrangement links TRBV6-4 to TRBJ2-1; D may be TRBD1 (5 bases). This CDR3 has 15 amino acids. Germline CDR1 MRHNA, CDR2 SNTAGT. V was trimmed by 2 bases and J by 5 bases, leaving 13 bases between them. CDR3 sequence: CASSDGQEGNNEQFF. The CDR3 nucleotides read TGTGCCAGCAGTGACGGACAAGAAGGAAACAATGAGCAGTTCTTC.

The chain employs TRBV11-3 and TRBJ1-1; no reliable D call. The length of the CDR3 is 13 residues. Trimming pared 4 bases from V and 0 bases from J, leaving 6 bases between. Germline V gene data show CDR1 as SGHNT and CDR2 as YENEEA. Here the CDR3 DNA reads TGTGCCAGCAGCTCCACGATGAACACTGAAGCTTTCTTT. It codes for CASSSTMNTEAFF. Based on the CDR3 plus reference TRBV11-3 and TRBJ1-1, the full variable domain is EAGVVQSPRYKIIEKKQPVAFWCNPISGHNTLYWYLQNLGQGPELLIRYENEEAVDDSQLPKDRFSAERLKGVDSTLKIQPAELGDSAVYLCASSSTMNTEAFFGQGTRLTVV.

V is TRBV7-2 and J is TRBJ1-2; 12 nucleotides line up with TRBD1. Germline V gene sequence: CDR1 SGHTA, CDR2 FQGNSA. Germline trimming cut 4 bases from V and 8 bases from J; bases unmatched to any gene: 8. This CDR3 has 15 amino acids. CDR3 loop: CASSYGGQGAQGYTF. CDR3 sequence (DNA): TGTGCCAGCAGCTACGGGGGACAGGGGGCGCAGGGCTACACCTTC.

The count of this clone is one. This rearrangement joins TRBV5-6 to TRBJ2-7; 9 bases fit TRBD1. Germline-derived CDR1 and CDR2 are SGHDT and YYEEEE. J lost 1 base, V lost 4 bases, and 6 bases had no gene match. The CDR3 sequence is 15 residues long. In DNA form, the CDR3 reads TGTGCCAGCAGCCCGGGACAGGGTATTTCCTACGAGCAGTACTTC. Protein: CASSPGQGISYEQYF.

V is TRBV6-7 and J is TRBJ2-7; tentatively, D is TRBD1 (6 bases). TRBV6-7 is an ORF, with its function uncertain. This CDR3 is 19 amino acids long. V shed 0 bases and J shed 4 bases, with 25 bases lying between them. CDR3 sequence (DNA): TGTGCCAGCAGTTACTCGGGACAAGGATATTTGGAGAAGGAGTACGAGCAGTACTTC. This sequence encodes CASSYSGQGYLEKEYEQYF.

J is TRBJ2-1 and V is TRBV24-1; perhaps D is TRBD1 or TRBD2 (5 bases each). Trimming shortened V by 2 bases and J by 0 bases, and 7 bases separated the two germline ends. Per germline, CDR1 KGHDR and CDR2 SFDVKD. The CDR3 is 15 residues long. This CDR3 is CATSDWGSSYNEQFF. CDR3 coding DNA: TGTGCCACCAGTGATTGGGGGAGCTCCTACAATGAGCAGTTCTTC.

The chain employs TRBV6-2 or TRBV6-3 and TRBJ1-1, with no clear D. Germline CDR1 reads MNHEY; CDR2 reads SVGEGT. CDR3 length equals 14 residues. V lost 2 bases to trimming and J lost 0 bases, with 7 bases between them. CDR3 coding DNA: TGTGCCAGCAGTTACGGGGATGTGAACACTGAAGCTTTCTTT. It is translated as CASSYGDVNTEAFF.

The V call is TRBV23-1, the J call TRBJ2-2; 7 bases line up with TRBD2. TRBV23-1 is placed among ORFs of uncertain function. The CDR3 runs 18 residues. After removal of 1 base from V and 4 bases from J, the junction contained 12 bases not matched to a gene. CDR3 loop: CASSQFGRSGGCTGELFF. CDR3 DNA: TGCGCCAGCAGTCAATTTGGGAGATCGGGGGGATGCACCGGGGAGCTGTTTTTT.

This chain connects TRBV11-3 to TRBJ1-5; the D is unclear. V lost 2 bases and J 5 bases, leaving 7 bases between the germline ends. Germline CDR1 reads SGHNT; CDR2 reads YENEEA. The CDR3 has 13 residues. CDR3 sequence reads: CASSLSGDQPQHF. DNA of the CDR3: TGTGCCAGCAGCTTATCTGGAGATCAGCCCCAGCATTTT.

The V call is TRBV28, the J call TRBJ1-4; D remains ambiguous. In germline, CDR1 is MDHEN, CDR2 SYDVKM. V dropped 3 bases and J dropped 5 bases, with 7 bases sitting between them. This CDR3 is 13 amino acids long. CDR3 in DNA: TGTGCCAGCAGTTTGCAAAGAAATGAAAAACTGTTTTTT. Amino acid sequence: CASSLQRNEKLFF.

The chain uses TRBV18 and TRBJ2-7, with TRBD1 identical over 11 bases. Germline V gene lookup returns CDR1 KGHSH and CDR2 LQKENI. With V trimmed by 6 bases and J by 0 bases, 7 bases remained unmatched. This CDR3 is 16 amino acids long. The CDR3 region has the DNA TGTGCCAGCTCTCACCAGGGGACAGGGGGCTCCTACGAGCAGTACTTC. This sequence encodes CASSHQGTGGSYEQYF.

This clone was seen a single time. The chain carries TRBV5-1 and TRBJ2-5, with D unclear. Germline assignment: CDR1 SGHRS and CDR2 YFSETQ. Trimming stripped 2 bases from V and 1 base from J, with 6 bases between. This CDR3 region has 13 residues. The chain's CDR3 is CASSLEIQETQYF. CDR3 in DNA: TGCGCCAGCAGCTTAGAAATCCAAGAGACCCAGTACTTC. Complete variable domain (other parts from reference TRBV5-1 and TRBJ2-5): KAGVTQTPRYLIKTRGQQVTLSCSPISGHRSVSWYQQTPGQGLQFLFEYFSETQRNKGNFPGRFSGRQFSNSRSEMNVSTLELGDSALYLCASSLEIQETQYFGPGTRLLVL.

CDR3 nucleotide sequence: TGTGCCAGTAACCTGGGGCGAGGATCGGGCACTGAAGCTTTCTTT. Protein product: CASNLGRGSGTEAFF. This rearrangement joins TRBV19 to TRBJ1-1, with D perhaps matching TRBD1 (5 bases). Between the trimmed V and J ends, which lost 7 bases and 4 bases, there was a span of 19 bases. In germline, CDR1 is LNHDA, CDR2 SQIVND (reference sequence). CDR3 length: 15 amino acids. Full variable domain (missing parts from reference TRBV19 and TRBJ1-1): DGGITQSPKYLFRKEGQNVTLSCEQNLNHDAMYWYRQDPGQGLRLIYYSQIVNDFQKGDIAEGYSVSREKKESFPLTVTSAQKNPTAFYLCASNLGRGSGTEAFFGQGTRLTVV.

This clone has only one observation. In DNA, the CDR3 is TGCGCCAGCAGCCAAGGACTGCAGAATGAAAAACTGTTTTTT. Encoded protein: CASSQGLQNEKLFF. The chain recombines TRBV4-3 with TRBJ1-4; D is undetermined. The germline gives CDR1 LGHNA, CDR2 YSLEER. The CDR3 totals 14 residues. Trimming took 1 base from V and 5 from J, leaving 8 bases between them.

The chain couples TRBV5-1 to TRBJ1-1, with D possibly matching TRBD1 (6 bases). V lost 5 bases to trimming and J lost 7 bases, with 15 bases between them. Germline V lookup: CDR1 SGHRS, CDR2 YFSETQ. The CDR3 length is 13 residues. The CDR3, as DNA: TGCGCCAGCAGTCCGGGGGCGCGAGGTGAAGCTTTCTTT. Translated, it gives CASSPGARGEAFF.

The chain recombines TRBV27 with TRBJ1-5; TRBD1 matches at 8 bases. The CDR3 has 14 amino acids. From germline, CDR1 is MNHEY and CDR2 SMNVEV (reference sequence). J gave up 9 bases and V 5 bases, and 9 bases lay outside the gene matches. The CDR3 sequence is CASSPGQGGTPQHF. DNA for the CDR3: TGTGCCAGCAGTCCCGGACAGGGAGGTACGCCCCAGCATTTT.